What follows are 14 T cell receptor beta chains derived from one specimen sequenced in a study of T-cell memory formation after mild COVID-19. One entry per CDR3 protein results from TCRdb running MiXCR on the 5' RACE reads. The table shows about 140,000 distinct CDR3 sequences, with 6% to 7% occurring only once. The sequencing sample was made of PBMCs or a T cell subset sorted from them (not recorded which). These receptors all stem from an adult woman who had mild COVID-19 (a few samples of this study predate the infection). Cell type and time point are not known.

A few counts support this clonotype. CDR3 nucleotides: TGTGCCAGCAGTTTTGAAGGCGGGGAGCTGTTTTTT. Its translation is CASSFEGGELFF. The genes are TRBV12-3 or TRBV12-4 and TRBJ2-2; unclear D gene. The CDR3 has 12 amino acids. Trimming shortened V by 3 bases and J by 7 bases, and 6 bases separated the two germline ends.

The V gene is TRBV7-9, the J gene TRBJ2-3; 7 bases agree with TRBD1. Germline V gene data show CDR1 as SEHNR and CDR2 as FQNEAQ (reference sequence). The junction had 3 bases not matched to a gene; V was cut back by 5 bases and J by 7 bases. This CDR3 comprises 12 residues. The CDR3 DNA sequence: TGTGCCAGCAGCCAGACAGGGTATACGCAGTATTTT. Protein product: CASSQTGYTQYF.

This clonotype was observed a handful of times. The chain couples TRBV5-4 to TRBJ1-6; D gene uncertain. V lost 0 bases to trimming and J lost 9 bases, with 16 bases between them. CDR3 length: 16 amino acids. Germline assignment: CDR1 SGHNT and CDR2 YYREEE (reference sequence). Written as DNA, the CDR3 is TGTGCCAGCAGCTTGGATTTAAGGCTGAGCGGTTCACCCCTCCACTTT. Translated: CASSLDLRLSGSPLHF. The variable domain in full, with the rest retrieved from reference TRBV5-4 and TRBJ1-6, is ETGVTQSPTHLIKTRGQQVTLRCSSQSGHNTVSWYQQALGQGPQFIFQYYREEENGRGNFPPRFSGLQFPNYSSELNVNALELDDSALYLCASSLDLRLSGSPLHFGNGTRLTVT.

The chain joins TRBV7-6 to TRBJ1-4; D not resolved. With 5 bases removed from V and 0 bases from J, the gap between germline ends came to 10 bases. This CDR3 is 15 amino acids long. The germline gives CDR1 SGHVS, CDR2 FNYEAQ. This CDR3 reads CASSPQATTNEKLFF. DNA of the CDR3: TGTGCCAGCAGCCCGCAGGCTACAACTAATGAAAAACTGTTTTTT.

This clonotype came up a few times. CDR3 amino acids: CASSSHRGKGNEQFF. The DNA of the CDR3 is TGTGCCAGCAGCTCCCACAGGGGGAAGGGCAATGAGCAGTTCTTC. The chain is built from TRBV11-2 and TRBJ2-1, with 8 bases identical to TRBD1. The V and J ends lost 4 bases and 6 bases, in that order; junction bases with no gene match: 8. CDR1 is SGHAT, CDR2 FQNNGV, per germline. This CDR3 comprises 15 residues. Full variable domain (remainder filled in from reference TRBV11-2 and TRBJ2-1): EAGVAQSPRYKIIEKRQSVAFWCNPISGHATLYWYQQILGQGPKLLIQFQNNGVVDDSQLPKDRFSAERLKGVDSTLKIQPAKLEDSAVYLCASSSHRGKGNEQFFGPGTRLTVL.

This clonotype was recorded at least ten times. The V call is TRBV29-1, the J call TRBJ1-1; D might be TRBD1 (5 bases). Germline CDR1 reads SQVTM; CDR2 reads ANQGSEA. Trimming cost V 2 bases and J 4 bases, with 17 bases left between them. The CDR3 extends over 15 amino acids. CDR3 loop: CSVERAGKEGTEAFF. As DNA, the CDR3 is TGCAGCGTTGAAAGGGCAGGGAAAGAGGGCACTGAAGCTTTCTTT.

This clonotype was counted only a few times. V is TRBV6-5 and J is TRBJ2-7, with D perhaps TRBD1 or TRBD2 (5 bases each). The CDR3 totals 16 residues. Per germline, CDR1 MNHEY and CDR2 SVGAGI. The germline V and J ends were trimmed by 0 bases and 3 bases, with 15 bases remaining between them. In nucleotides, the CDR3 is TGTGCCAGCAGTTACTCGACAGCGGCAGGGTACTACGAGCAGTACTTC. Translation: CASSYSTAAGYYEQYF.

This clonotype has more than one count but fewer than ten. This could be a read error, since a much larger clone is one nucleotide away. The V call is TRBV5-6, the J call TRBJ1-2; 7 bases line up with TRBD1. The CDR3 has 14 residues. Germline V gene data show CDR1 as SGHDT and CDR2 as YYEEEE. V lost 4 bases, J lost 2 bases, and 5 bases stayed unmatched. The CDR3 spells CASSDNRGNYGYTF. The CDR3 DNA reads TGTGCCAGCAGCGACAACAGGGGAAACTATGGCTACACCTTC.

This clonotype was found many times. The genes are TRBV9 and TRBJ2-5, with 7 bases that match TRBD1. The CDR3 runs 14 residues. CDR1 and CDR2 (germline): SGDLS, YYNGEE. The junction had 4 bases not matched to a gene; V was cut back by 0 bases and J by 5 bases. CDR3 loop: CASSVGQGRETQYF. The CDR3 bases are TGTGCCAGCAGCGTAGGACAGGGTCGTGAGACCCAGTACTTC.

The chain couples TRBV29-1 to TRBJ1-1; possibly TRBD1 for D (6 bases). CDR1 and CDR2 (germline): SQVTM, ANQGSEA. CDR3 length equals 14 residues. V lost 5 bases and J lost 3, with 16 bases in between. The CDR3 DNA follows: TGCAGCGTTCGGACAGCTACAGAACACACTGAAGCTTTCTTT. Translating it yields CSVRTATEHTEAFF.

CDR3 loop: CASSFGGRYEQYF. The CDR3 DNA sequence: TGTGCCAGCAGCTTCGGGGGAAGGTACGAGCAGTACTTC. This chain links TRBV5-4 with TRBJ2-7, with D tentatively TRBD2 (6 bases). V gave up 2 bases and J gave up 4 bases, with 10 bases separating them. The CDR3 loop spans 13 amino acids. Germline lookup yields CDR1 SGHNT and CDR2 YYREEE (reference sequence).

This clonotype was detected only a few times. The chain carries TRBV24-1 and TRBJ2-1; 9 nucleotides agree with TRBD1. V lost 7 bases to trimming and J lost 1 base; unmatched junction nucleotides: 10. The length of the CDR3 is 17 residues. Germline V gene lookup returns CDR1 KGHDR and CDR2 SFDVKD. The CDR3 DNA reads as TGTGCCACCAGCGCCTTACAGGGGGCAGGGTCCTACAATGAGCAGTTCTTC. It yields the protein CATSALQGAGSYNEQFF.

This clonotype was seen many times. The chain uses TRBV6-5 and TRBJ2-3; the D gene is possibly TRBD1 (6 bases). The CDR3 is made up of 14 amino acids. V lost 7 bases and J 0 bases, leaving 11 bases between the germline ends. Germline V gene sequence: CDR1 MNHEY, CDR2 SVGAGI. For the CDR3, the DNA is TGTGCCAGCAACAGGGCCCAAAGCACAGATACGCAGTATTTT. Its translation: CASNRAQSTDTQYF.

This clonotype was counted many times. V gene TRBV7-2 combines with J gene TRBJ1-2; 7 bases fit TRBD1. Germline CDR1 and CDR2: SGHTA and FQGNSA. Germline trimming cut 5 bases from V and 4 bases from J; bases unmatched to any gene: 4. This CDR3 spans 13 amino acids. CDR3 coding DNA: TGTGCCAGCAGCCCCCGGGACAGCTATGGCTACACCTTC. Its protein is CASSPRDSYGYTF.